The T cell receptor beta chain under discussion was sequenced for a study of cytomegalovirus exposure and HLA in healthy donors. Vbeta (60) and Jbeta (13) primers were used in the PCR. The method was immunoSEQ multiplex PCR; TCRdb's version includes in-frame clones alone and lacks a portion of them. The table records approximately 130,000 clones, around 69% of them present only once. Study observations and caveats: In a later analysis, productive TCRs from donors in an Asian-associated ancestry cluster reportedly carried fewer N-insertions than the cohort mean. It emerged from a later analysis that several of the most significant clusters appeared to be linked to common viral pathogens. Trimming of TCR beta V- and J-genes showed a link, identified in a later analysis, to a missense DCLRE1C variant.

Germline V CDR1 and CDR2: KGHSH, LQKENI. V lost 3 bases and J 0 bases, leaving 8 bases between the germline ends. The CDR3 runs to 14 residues. This donor's CMV serostatus went unrecorded. About this clone: Its specificity is not known.

The receptor was isolated from a human donor in good health. This chain connects TRBV18 to TRBJ1-1, with D hard to call. Source material: PBMCs. DNA of the CDR3: TGTGCCAGCTCACCGAGTCCCGTGAACACTGAAGCTTTCTTT. Translation: CASSPSPVNTEAFF.